The table lists the clone carrying this TCR beta chain with many counts. The TCRbeta library was prepared with unique molecular identifiers. TCRdb redid the calling of the PCR reads with MiXCR, one entry per CDR3 protein. The table includes 150,000 to 200,000 distinct CDR3 sequences, roughly 15% detected once. The data are from a study of T-cell reconstitution after alpha-beta-depleted transplantation in children. Germline assignment: CDR1 ENHRY and CDR2 SYGVKD. V dropped 6 bases and J dropped 4; count of bases not matched to a gene: 10. The CDR3 covers 17 residues. Sample: PBMCs from the stem cell graft donor, taken from the stem cell graft. The rearrangement joins TRBV10-3 to TRBJ2-6; 9 nucleotides match TRBD1. This receptor was obtained from a human donor who donated a stem cell graft to a child with acute lymphoblastic leukemia. The CDR3 region is CAIRPGQGLSGANVLTF. CDR3 nucleotide sequence: TGTGCCATCAGACCGGGACAGGGTTTGAGCGGGGCCAACGTCCTGACTTTC.